This T cell receptor beta chain is from a study of CD8+ T cells in alopecia areata. Looking at the study overall: Patients received oral tofacitinib, 5 to 10 mg twice daily, for moderate-to-severe alopecia areata. Tofacitinib ran for 6 to 18 months before 6 months off drug.

Researchers took lesional scalp punch biopsies and peripheral blood from people who were alopecia areata patients. Both CD4+ and CD8+ T cells were separated by sorting PBMCs. Sequencing templates came from extracted RNA that was reverse transcribed into cDNA. TCRdb's table, derived via immunoSEQ multiplex PCR, lists solely in-frame clones and lacks some. The sample includes approximately 150,000 clones, approximately 51% seen only once; the top ten take 0.95% to 1%. This CDR3 spans 15 amino acids. The junction had 0 bases not matched to a gene; V was cut back by 1 base and J by 4 bases. Per the germline V gene, CDR1 is SGHAT and CDR2 is FQNNGV. This clone was counted only a few times.

The TCR was taken from a human donor with alopecia areata. The chain uses TRBV11-2 and TRBJ2-4; 11 bases agree with TRBD2. The input for sequencing was CD4+ T cells sorted from blood, taken at week 0. This CDR3 is CASSLGLAGKNIQYF. CDR3 coding DNA: TGTGCCAGCAGCTTAGGACTAGCGGGGAAAAACATTCAGTACTTC.